These 9 T cell receptor beta chains share one sample of origin, sequenced in a study of beta chain features in type 1 diabetes. The study's findings and limits: Type 1 diabetes patients had moderately but significantly shorter TCRB CDR3s in all four CD4+ subsets.

These TCRs are of unknown antigen specificity. Expressed TCRB transcripts were sequenced after all isolated RNA was converted to cDNA. TCRdb keeps only in-frame clones here, not all; method: immunoSEQ multiplex PCR. The sample lists roughly 340,000 clones, over 10% occurring once. The sequenced sample consisted of naive CD4+ T cells from blood. The receptors come from a woman aged 18-30 years with type 1 diabetes.

The chain links TRBV14 to TRBJ2-3; D is unresolved. V was clipped by 2 bases and J by 2 bases, with 8 bases between them. The germline V gene encodes CDR1 SGHDN and CDR2 FVKESK. The CDR3 has 14 amino acids. The CDR3 sequence is CASSQNTFTDTQYF. The CDR3 DNA reads TGTGCCAGCAGCCAAAACACATTCACAGATACGCAGTATTTT.

This clone was seen only a few times. J is TRBJ2-1 and V is TRBV23-1, with 12 bases identical to TRBD2. TRBV23-1 is an open reading frame, and its role is uncertain. There are 16 residues in the CDR3. Trimming at V came to 6 bases and at J to 4 bases, leaving 7 bases not matched to a gene. DNA for the CDR3: TGCGCCAGCAGCCTACTAGCGGGGGGCCAATACAATGAGCAGTTCTTC. Translating it yields CASSLLAGGQYNEQFF.

This clone showed up just a few times. The chain combines TRBV19 with TRBJ2-1; the match to TRBD1 covers 8 bases. The CDR3 totals 14 residues. Germline CDR1 LNHDA, CDR2 SQIVND (reference sequence). V gave up 5 bases and J gave up 8 bases; unmatched junction bases: 8. This chain's CDR3 is CASSRGQGRDEQFF. The CDR3 DNA follows: TGTGCCAGTAGTCGAGGACAGGGTCGAGATGAGCAGTTCTTC.

CDR3 residues: CASSEIDRNNEKLFF. In DNA, the CDR3 is TGTGCCAGCAGTGAAATAGACAGAAATAATGAAAAACTGTTTTTT. The chain couples TRBV25-1 to TRBJ1-4; weak D call: TRBD1 (5 bases). With 2 bases removed from V and 4 bases from J, the gap between germline ends came to 11 bases. Germline assignment: CDR1 MGHDK and CDR2 SYGVNS. The CDR3 consists of 15 residues.

The chain links TRBV28 to TRBJ2-6, with unresolved D. Trimming shortened V by 6 bases and J by 1 base, and 7 bases separated the two germline ends. Germline V gives CDR1 MDHEN, CDR2 SYDVKM. The CDR3 spans 14 residues. The CDR3 DNA reads TGTGCCAGCAGCCGGTTTTCTGGGGCCAACGTCCTGACTTTC. Encoded protein: CASSRFSGANVLTF.

The V gene is TRBV6-5, the J gene TRBJ2-1; TRBD2 might be the D (6 bases). V lost 0 bases, J lost 8 bases, and 14 bases lay in between. Per the germline V gene, CDR1 is MNHEY and CDR2 is SVGAGI. This CDR3 is 15 amino acids long. The CDR3 loop reads CASSYSGGLDYEQFF. The CDR3 bases are TGTGCCAGCAGTTACTCGGGGGGACTGGACTATGAGCAGTTCTTC.

This clone was seen a few times. V is TRBV30 and J is TRBJ1-3; D call uncertain. Germline V gene data show CDR1 as GTSNPN and CDR2 as SVGIG (reference sequence). The CDR3 has 12 residues. Between the trimmed V and J ends, which lost 4 bases and 2 bases, there was a span of 6 bases. CDR3 sequence: CAWMATGNTIYF. The DNA for the CDR3 is TGTGCCTGGATGGCAACTGGAAACACCATATATTTT.

The rearrangement links TRBV30 to TRBJ1-2; D might be TRBD1 (5 bases). CDR3 length equals 13 residues. From germline, CDR1 is GTSNPN and CDR2 SVGIG (reference sequence). Trimming left V 0 bases short and J 4 bases short, with 9 bases between. CDR3 bases: TGTGCCTGGAGTGTAGGGGAATTCTATGGCTACACCTTC. Amino acids: CAWSVGEFYGYTF.

J is TRBJ2-7 and V is TRBV15, with D possibly being TRBD2 (5 bases). The CDR3 is 15 residues long. Per the germline V gene, CDR1 is LNHNV and CDR2 is YYDKDF (reference sequence). Trimming removed 3 bases from V and 6 bases from J, with 18 bases in between. The CDR3 sequence is CATSSNFLARGEQYF. DNA for the CDR3: TGTGCCACCAGCAGTAATTTCTTAGCTCGGGGCGAGCAGTACTTC.